This T cell receptor (beta chain) was identified in a study of shared clonotypes between healthy human individuals. Turning to this clone: Antigen specificity is unknown.

Study-wide findings and caveats: The sharing of roughly 5% of naive CD4 clonotypes was seen across a handful of donors. Collection of samples was limited to blood; tissue repertoires likely differ.

CD45RA-negative memory and CD45RA+ naive subsets were split from the CD4+ cells. Sorted-subset replicate PCRs used 200 ng DNA, about 30,000 T cell genomes. Sequencing was performed with immunoSEQ multiplex PCR; in TCRdb, only in-frame clones are kept and a portion is missing. Here the sample spans over 850,000 clones, around 78% being singletons. The sequence was obtained from a man between 18 and 35 years old in good health. Some clones in this sample may be carry-over from other donors' samples. Sequenced sample: memory CD4+ T cells from PBMCs. Stated subset: CD45RA-negative fraction.

The CDR3 DNA is TGTGCCAGCAGTTTGGGGACAGCGGGAGTGAACGAGCAGTACTTC. Amino acid sequence: CASSLGTAGVNEQYF. The J gene is TRBJ2-7, the V gene TRBV28, with a weak D call TRBD2 (8 bases). With 3 bases removed from V and 5 bases from J, the gap between germline ends came to 17 bases. Germline V lookup: CDR1 MDHEN, CDR2 SYDVKM. This CDR3 is built from 15 residues. The complete variable domain, with remaining parts taken from reference TRBV28 and TRBJ2-7, reads DVKVTQSSRYLVKRTGEKVFLECVQDMDHENMFWYRQDPGLGLRLIYFSYDVKMKEKGDIPEGYSVSREKKERFSLILESASTNQTSMYLCASSLGTAGVNEQYFGPGTRLTVT.